The 31 T cell receptor beta chains presented below share a single source sample, sequenced in a study of blood T cell repertoires in COVID-19 (dated by TCRdb to 2018 to 2021). Libraries came from the immunoSEQ multiplex PCR assay. TCRdb re-hosts the immuneACCESS table, in-frame sequences only. Its copies lack some clones; in the studies checked, an unresolved V gene accounts for under half of them, and the cause for the rest is not known. The sample includes 150,000 or so clones, with around 80% observed a single time. The top ten constitute approximately 5.3% of the sample. The specimen sequenced was PBMCs or T cells enriched from blood (not recorded which). These receptors all stem from a man in his sixties or seventies who had been exposed to COVID-19.

This clone occurred once. The rearrangement uses TRBV3-1 (or the pseudogene TRBV3-2) and TRBJ1-3; D gene uncertain. Germline loops: CDR1 LGHDT, CDR2 YNNKEL (reference sequence). CDR3 size: 17 residues. V was pared by 3 bases and J by 0 bases, with 15 bases between. For the CDR3, the DNA is TGTGCCAGCAGCCAGGGAGACACCCGGTCCTCTGGAAACACCATATATTTT. Encoded protein: CASSQGDTRSSGNTIYF.

The chain is built from TRBV28 and TRBJ1-1, with D tentatively TRBD1 (5 bases). Germline lookup yields CDR1 MDHEN and CDR2 SYDVKM. This CDR3 has 15 amino acids. Trimming removed 2 bases at V and 5 bases at J, with 15 bases between. This chain's CDR3 is CASSLGGLQGTEAFF. DNA of the CDR3: TGTGCCAGCAGTTTAGGGGGACTCCAAGGGACTGAAGCTTTCTTT.

The chain combines TRBV6-2 or TRBV6-3 with TRBJ1-2, with 9 bases that match TRBD1. With V trimmed by 4 bases and J by 0 bases, 3 bases remained unmatched. Per germline, CDR1 MNHEY and CDR2 SVGEGT. The CDR3 loop spans 15 amino acids. Written as DNA, the CDR3 is TGTGCCAGCAGTTTGACAGGGGGTTCTAACTATGGCTACACCTTC. This sequence encodes CASSLTGGSNYGYTF.

The chain has TRBV29-1 and TRBJ2-5; D is unresolved. The length of the CDR3 is 13 residues. V dropped 2 bases and J dropped 5 bases, with 12 bases sitting between them. CDR1 and CDR2 from the germline V gene are SQVTM and ANQGSEA. The CDR3 sequence: CSVESSARETQYF. CDR3 bases: TGCAGCGTTGAAAGTTCTGCCCGGGAGACCCAGTACTTC.

This chain connects TRBV9 to TRBJ1-3; D remains unclear. Germline V gene lookup returns CDR1 SGDLS and CDR2 YYNGEE. The V and J ends lost 0 bases and 1 base respectively, with 14 bases between them. The CDR3 is 17 amino acids. The CDR3: CASSVEGGFASGNTIYF. CDR3 nucleotide sequence: TGTGCCAGCAGCGTAGAAGGAGGGTTTGCGTCTGGAAACACCATATATTTT.

This clone was observed a single time. The genes are TRBV27 and TRBJ1-2, with TRBD1 matching 8 bases. This CDR3 is built from 12 residues. The germline V gene encodes CDR1 MNHEY and CDR2 SMNVEV (reference sequence). V shed 10 bases, J shed 4 bases, and the junction held 5 bases outside the gene matches. CDR3 sequence reads: CATSQGAYGYTF. CDR3 sequence (DNA): TGTGCCACGTCGCAGGGGGCCTATGGCTACACCTTC.

This clone has only one observation. The chain couples TRBV7-6 to TRBJ2-5; D not resolved. Germline CDR1 and CDR2: SGHVS and FNYEAQ. V lost 5 bases and J 0 bases, leaving 16 bases between the germline ends. CDR3 length: 16 residues. The CDR3 bases are TGTGCCAGCAGCCGCGGCCATCTGCCGTACCAAGAGACCCAGTACTTC. Protein product: CASSRGHLPYQETQYF.

This clone was counted only a few times. This sequence joins TRBV7-2 and TRBJ2-5, with 9 positions matching TRBD2. The CDR3 sequence is 14 residues long. After removal of 1 base from V and 9 bases from J, the junction contained 6 bases not matched to a gene. CDR1 is SGHTA and CDR2 is FQGNSA in the germline V gene. The CDR3 reads CASSLGGTSWAQYF. CDR3 bases: TGTGCCAGCAGCTTAGGTGGGACTAGCTGGGCCCAGTACTTC.

V gene TRBV6-9 combines with J gene TRBJ1-5; tentative D call: TRBD1 (6 bases). This CDR3 has 13 amino acids. Germline V lookup: CDR1 MNHGY, CDR2 SVAAGI. The V and J ends lost 6 bases and 9 bases respectively, with 15 bases between them. The DNA for the CDR3 is TGTGCCAGCAGGAGCAGGGGTCTCGCGCCCCAGCATTTT. Protein sequence: CASRSRGLAPQHF.

The rearrangement links TRBV20-1 to TRBJ2-5; 7 bases agree with TRBD2. The V segment lost 6 bases and the J segment 5 bases; nucleotides outside the gene matches: 3. Germline CDR1 is DFQATT and CDR2 is SNEGSKA (reference sequence). The CDR3 consists of 11 residues. This CDR3 is CSADGRETQYF. The DNA of the CDR3 is TGCAGTGCGGACGGGAGGGAGACCCAGTACTTC.

There are a few counts of this clone. The V call is TRBV3-1 (or the pseudogene TRBV3-2), the J call TRBJ2-2; D call uncertain. There are 15 residues in the CDR3. Germline CDR1 is LGHDT and CDR2 is YNNKEL (reference sequence). The V end lost 3 bases, the J end lost 1 base, and 9 bases lay between the germline ends. The CDR3 region is CASSHTSRNTGELFF. The CDR3 region has the DNA TGTGCCAGCAGCCATACGTCCAGGAACACCGGGGAGCTGTTTTTT.

The V call is TRBV6-1, the J call TRBJ1-2; D unclear. The CDR3 is made up of 15 amino acids. The germline gives CDR1 MNHNS, CDR2 SASEGT. The V and J ends lost 2 bases and 8 bases respectively, with 18 bases between them. CDR3 loop: CASSEKFGQPGGYTF. CDR3 nucleotides: TGTGCCAGCAGTGAAAAGTTCGGGCAACCGGGAGGCTACACCTTC.

The chain employs TRBV9 and TRBJ1-6; 8 nucleotides align to TRBD1. There are 15 residues in the CDR3. V shed 4 bases and J 8 bases; nucleotides not matched to a gene: 8. CDR1 and CDR2 (germline): SGDLS, YYNGEE. CDR3 in DNA: TGTGCCAGCAGCTTAGCGGGGACAGGAGATTCACCCCTCCACTTT. Amino acids: CASSLAGTGDSPLHF.

A few counts support this clone. The J gene is TRBJ2-2, the V gene TRBV24-1, with 8 bases matching TRBD2. V lost 6 bases and J lost 6; bases outside the gene matches: 8. Germline CDR1 KGHDR, CDR2 SFDVKD. CDR3 length: 15 residues. CDR3 protein: CATSTSGQGAGELFF. Here the CDR3 DNA reads TGTGCCACCAGTACTAGCGGCCAGGGTGCCGGGGAGCTGTTTTTT.

This clone was picked up one time. The V call is TRBV18, the J call TRBJ1-3, with TRBD1 matching over 9 bases. The J segment lost 0 bases and the V segment lost 3 bases, leaving 3 bases of the junction unmatched. Per germline, CDR1 KGHSH and CDR2 LQKENI. The CDR3 sequence is 16 residues long. The CDR3 region has the DNA TGTGCCAGCTCACCGGACAGGGGCCGCTCTGGAAACACCATATATTTT. Translated, it gives CASSPDRGRSGNTIYF.

The chain combines TRBV5-4 with TRBJ2-1; 14 bases map to TRBD2. The ends lost 0 bases at V and 4 bases at J; junction bases unmatched: 6. The germline gives CDR1 SGHNT, CDR2 YYREEE (reference sequence). CDR3 size: 18 residues. The CDR3 loop is CASSLGLAGGSGYNEQFF. The CDR3 region has the DNA TGTGCCAGCAGCTTGGGACTAGCGGGGGGGTCAGGATACAATGAGCAGTTCTTC.

This rearrangement joins TRBV18 to TRBJ2-3; 13 bases align to TRBD2. J lost 2 bases, V lost 4 bases, and 3 bases had no gene match. CDR1 and CDR2 from the germline V gene are KGHSH and LQKENI. There are 16 residues in the CDR3. CDR3 region: CASSLTSGGLTDTQYF. The CDR3 region has the DNA TGTGCCAGCTCACTGACTAGCGGGGGGCTCACAGATACGCAGTATTTT.

This clone was observed a handful of times. The gene calls are TRBV3-1 (or the pseudogene TRBV3-2) and TRBJ2-7; TRBD2 might be the D (5 bases). The CDR3 is made up of 14 amino acids. Germline V lookup: CDR1 LGHDT, CDR2 YNNKEL (reference sequence). Trimming stripped 4 bases from V and 6 bases from J, with 16 bases between. The CDR3 loop reads CASSPFTLASEQYF. The CDR3 coding sequence is TGTGCCAGCAGCCCTTTTACCCTAGCCAGCGAGCAGTACTTC.

V and J are TRBV6-5 and TRBJ2-5; TRBD2 agrees at 11 bases. The CDR3 spans 16 residues. V was clipped by 4 bases and J by 4 bases; unmatched bases: 8. Looked up from germline, CDR1 is MNHEY and CDR2 is SVGAGI. The CDR3 here is CASSSPRLAGIETQYF. CDR3 coding DNA: TGTGCCAGCAGTTCCCCCAGACTAGCGGGGATAGAGACCCAGTACTTC.

The genes are TRBV19 and TRBJ2-2; a weak D match, TRBD1 (6 bases). This CDR3 contains 12 residues. CDR1 and CDR2 from the germline V gene are LNHDA and SQIVND (reference sequence). V was pared by 8 bases and J by 7 bases, with 11 bases between. CDR3: CASRQVGGELFF. Here the CDR3 DNA reads TGTGCCAGTCGACAGGTTGGCGGGGAGCTGTTTTTT.

The chain is built from TRBV19 and TRBJ2-1; TRBD1 aligns across 8 bases. The CDR3 is 14 residues long. Germline-derived CDR1 and CDR2 are LNHDA and SQIVND (reference sequence). The V gene end was trimmed by 5 bases and the J gene end by 3 bases; junction bases not matched to a gene: 3. The DNA of the CDR3 is TGTGCCAGTAGTGTACAGGGGGTCTACAATGAGCAGTTCTTC. This translates into CASSVQGVYNEQFF.

This chain links TRBV5-6 with TRBJ2-7; TRBD1 matches at 10 bases. The V gene's germline CDR1 is SGHDT and CDR2 YYEEEE. The CDR3 runs to 14 residues. The CDR3 protein is CSRRRQGADYEQYF. Here the CDR3 DNA reads TGTTCTAGAAGACGACAGGGGGCTGACTACGAGCAGTACTTC.

The rearrangement links TRBV6-2 or TRBV6-3 to TRBJ2-7, with TRBD1 identical over 8 bases. Germline V lookup: CDR1 MNHEY, CDR2 SVGEGT. V was clipped by 5 bases and J by 3 bases; unmatched bases: 6. The CDR3 has 14 amino acids. The CDR3 region is CASSTWTGFYEQYF. The CDR3 region has the DNA TGTGCCAGCAGTACTTGGACAGGGTTCTACGAGCAGTACTTC.

The chain recombines TRBV7-2 with TRBJ2-3; tentative D call: TRBD1 (5 bases). CDR3 length: 14 residues. Trimming took 1 base from V and 2 from J, leaving 7 bases between them. Germline V gene sequence: CDR1 SGHTA, CDR2 FQGNSA. CDR3 loop: CASSLDRITDTQYF. DNA for the CDR3: TGTGCCAGCAGCTTAGACAGGATCACAGATACGCAGTATTTT.

This chain joins TRBV3-1 (or the pseudogene TRBV3-2) and TRBJ1-2; the match to TRBD1 covers 8 bases. The germline V gene encodes CDR1 LGHDT and CDR2 YNNKEL (reference sequence). With 4 bases clipped from V and 4 bases from J, the junction kept 2 bases outside the gene matches. The CDR3 totals 13 residues. In DNA form, the CDR3 reads TGTGCCAGCAGCCCTGGACAGGGCTATGGCTACACCTTC. The encoded protein is CASSPGQGYGYTF.

The rearrangement links TRBV4-3 to TRBJ2-5, with 8 nucleotides matching TRBD1. The CDR3 is made up of 17 amino acids. The germline V gene encodes CDR1 LGHNA and CDR2 YSLEER. The V and J ends lost 0 bases and 4 bases, in that order; junction bases with no gene match: 10. The CDR3: CASSQEYGRGRLETQYF. The CDR3 region has the DNA TGCGCCAGCAGCCAAGAGTACGGCAGGGGGCGCCTAGAGACCCAGTACTTC.

The chain couples TRBV6-2 or TRBV6-3 to TRBJ1-5, with D hard to call. CDR3 length equals 15 residues. Looked up from germline, CDR1 is MNHEY and CDR2 is SVGEGT. Between the trimmed V and J ends, which lost 4 bases and 4 bases, there was a span of 14 bases. CDR3 amino acids: CASSSAGRENQPQHF. The DNA of the CDR3 is TGTGCCAGCAGTTCCGCCGGGCGGGAGAATCAGCCCCAGCATTTT.

V and J are TRBV7-2 and TRBJ1-1; tentative D call: TRBD1 (5 bases). The CDR3 is 12 residues long. Germline V lookup: CDR1 SGHTA, CDR2 FQGNSA. V was cut by 5 bases and J by 6 bases, with 10 bases left in between. As DNA, the CDR3 is TGTGCCAGCAGCCCGCGGGGCTCTGAAGCTTTCTTT. Translating gives CASSPRGSEAFF.

V is TRBV7-9 and J is TRBJ1-1; a possible D gene is TRBD1 (5 bases). V gave up 5 bases and J gave up 7 bases, with 8 bases separating them. Germline CDR1 is SEHNR and CDR2 is FQNEAQ (reference sequence). There are 11 residues in the CDR3. The CDR3 nucleotides are TGTGCCAGCAGCCGCGGGGGTGAAGCTTTCTTT. Translating it yields CASSRGGEAFF. The whole variable domain, remainder taken from reference TRBV7-9 and TRBJ1-1, is DTGVSQNPRHKITKRGQNVTFRCDPISEHNRLYWYRQTLGQGPEFLTYFQNEAQLEKSRLLSDRFSAERPKGSFSTLEIQRTEQGDSAMYLCASSRGGEAFFGQGTRLTVV.

J is TRBJ2-2 and V is TRBV7-2; weak D call: TRBD2 (5 bases). Germline V gene sequence: CDR1 SGHTA, CDR2 FQGNSA. With 3 bases removed from V and 5 bases from J, the gap between germline ends came to 13 bases. CDR3 length equals 15 residues. The chain's CDR3 is CASSFWERGTGELFF. The CDR3 DNA is TGTGCCAGCAGCTTTTGGGAAAGAGGGACCGGGGAGCTGTTTTTT.

This chain links TRBV2 with TRBJ2-3; possibly TRBD2 for D (5 bases). V lost 5 bases and J lost 2, with 14 bases in between. CDR1 SNHLY and CDR2 FYNNEI come from the germline V gene. This CDR3 has 15 amino acids. CDR3 in amino acids: CASSYLGSNTDTQYF. CDR3 DNA sequence: TGTGCCAGCAGTTATTTAGGGAGCAACACAGATACGCAGTATTTT.